This TCR beta chain is from a study of early T cells in non-severe SARS-CoV-2 infection. Overall study context: Investigators sequenced bulk RNA drawn from unsorted whole blood, and chains remained unpaired. Study-wide results and caveats: The matching step, a VDJdb search, favored anti-spike CD8 responses and missed private and CD4 specificities.

As regards this clonotype: Its antigen remains unknown.

The protocol attached unique molecular identifiers to individual cDNA molecules. TCRdb re-analysed the 5' RACE reads in MiXCR, keeping a single row per CDR3 protein. The sample shows tens of thousands of distinct CDR3 sequences, around 13% of them seen only once. With V trimmed by 5 bases and J by 5 bases, 8 bases remained unmatched. The CDR3 spans 14 residues. CDR1 is SGHTA, CDR2 FQGNSA, per germline. V gene TRBV7-2 combines with J gene TRBJ2-7, with 8 nucleotides matching TRBD1. This sequence was found in an adult who was a healthcare worker with PCR-confirmed SARS-CoV-2 infection or an uninfected control (not recorded which). The sample comprised whole blood. CDR3 sequence reads: CASSRDRGPDEQYF. CDR3 nucleotide sequence: TGTGCCAGCAGCCGCGACAGGGGACCTGACGAGCAGTACTTC.